One and the same sample provided the 14 T cell receptor beta chains below, sequenced in a study of blood T cell repertoires in COVID-19. TCRdb's copy holds only in-frame clones and misses some; the assay was immunoSEQ multiplex PCR. This table has about 220,000 clones, 70% to 90% appearing once. The source material was peripheral blood. These receptors were taken from a human donor in a cohort sampled during active COVID-19.

The chain uses TRBV19 and TRBJ1-3; 7 nucleotides line up with TRBD1. This CDR3 spans 16 amino acids. The V and J ends lost 4 bases and 4 bases, in that order; junction bases with no gene match: 10. Germline V gene sequence: CDR1 LNHDA, CDR2 SQIVND (reference sequence). The CDR3 nucleotides are TGTGCCAGTAGTAGGATAATAGGACAGGCGGGAAACACCATATATTTT. Translating gives CASSRIIGQAGNTIYF.

The chain couples TRBV19 to TRBJ2-1; TRBD2 agrees at 7 bases. The CDR3 runs to 13 residues. The germline gives CDR1 LNHDA, CDR2 SQIVND (reference sequence). The V and J ends lost 4 bases and 9 bases, in that order; junction bases with no gene match: 6. Here the CDR3 DNA reads TGTGCCAGTAGTAGCGGGAGAGAGAGTGAGCAGTTCTTC. Its translation is CASSSGRESEQFF.

The chain employs TRBV7-2 and TRBJ2-7, with 9 bases that match TRBD1. The germline V gene encodes CDR1 SGHTA and CDR2 FQGNSA. V trimming: 5 bases; J trimming: 3 bases; junction bases outside the gene matches: 5. This CDR3 contains 14 residues. The DNA for the CDR3 is TGTGCCAGCAGCACCCGGGACAGGGTCTACGAGCAGTACTTC. Its protein product is CASSTRDRVYEQYF. The complete variable domain, with remaining parts taken from reference TRBV7-2 and TRBJ2-7, reads GAGVSQSPSNKVTEKGKDVELRCDPISGHTALYWYRQSLGQGLEFLIYFQGNSAPDKSGLPSDRFSAERTGGSVSTLTIQRTQQEDSAVYLCASSTRDRVYEQYFGPGTRLTVT.

The chain's CDR3 is CASSTRVGVSYNEQFF. CDR3 bases: TGTGCCAGCAGTACCCGCGTGGGAGTTTCCTACAATGAGCAGTTCTTC. This chain connects TRBV27 to TRBJ2-1, with D possibly TRBD2 on 5 matching bases. V lost 5 bases, J lost 1 base, and 15 bases lay in between. This CDR3 comprises 16 residues. From germline, CDR1 is MNHEY and CDR2 SMNVEV (reference sequence).

This rearrangement joins TRBV3-1 (or the pseudogene TRBV3-2) to TRBJ2-2; 8 bases line up with TRBD1. There are 15 residues in the CDR3. Losses at the gene ends were 7 bases for V and 5 bases for J; bases not matched to a gene: 9. The germline gives CDR1 LGHDT, CDR2 YNNKEL (reference sequence). This CDR3 is CASKDRDAWTGELFF. CDR3 DNA: TGTGCCAGCAAGGACAGGGATGCGTGGACCGGGGAGCTGTTTTTT.

The genes are TRBV6-6 and TRBJ2-7; possibly TRBD1 for D (6 bases). The CDR3 has 13 amino acids. Germline lookup yields CDR1 MNHNY and CDR2 SVGAGI (reference sequence). Trimming stripped 7 bases from V and 3 bases from J, with 13 bases between. The CDR3 coding sequence is TGTGCCAGCATCCAGGGGCTGGGCTACGAGCAGTACTTC. This sequence encodes CASIQGLGYEQYF.

The gene calls are TRBV6-5 and TRBJ2-7, with 7 bases fitting TRBD1. The germline V gene encodes CDR1 MNHEY and CDR2 SVGAGI. The CDR3 has 16 residues. Trimming took 4 bases from V and 3 from J; bases not matched to a gene: 12. The DNA of the CDR3 is TGTGCCAGCAGTTCGTATCGACAGGGCGACGGCTACGAGCAGTACTTC. Protein product: CASSSYRQGDGYEQYF.

The chain carries TRBV5-1 and TRBJ2-7; D is ambiguous. The germline V and J ends were trimmed by 0 bases and 2 bases, with 9 bases remaining between them. The CDR3 sequence is 14 residues long. CDR1 is SGHRS, CDR2 YFSETQ, per germline. The CDR3 spells CASSLDGLPYEQYF. The CDR3, as DNA: TGCGCCAGCAGCTTGGATGGGCTACCCTACGAGCAGTACTTC.

The chain recombines TRBV2 with TRBJ2-4, with a weak D call TRBD2 (6 bases). V lost 6 bases and J 9 bases, leaving 15 bases between the germline ends. This CDR3 region has 13 residues. The germline V gene has CDR1 SNHLY and CDR2 FYNNEI. The CDR3 sequence is CASRGLRQSIQYF. As DNA, the CDR3 is TGTGCCAGCAGGGGACTCAGGCAGTCCATTCAGTACTTC.

The chain couples TRBV7-2 to TRBJ1-2; a possible D gene is TRBD1 (6 bases). The V gene lost 2 bases and the J gene lost 5 bases, with 12 bases spanning the gap. The CDR3 runs to 14 residues. In germline, CDR1 is SGHTA, CDR2 FQGNSA. CDR3 protein: CASSLSSDRYGYTF. The CDR3 bases are TGTGCCAGCAGCTTATCCTCGGACAGATATGGCTACACCTTC.

This clone turned up a few times. This chain joins TRBV15 and TRBJ2-1; weak D call: TRBD2 (6 bases). This CDR3 region has 15 residues. The V gene's germline CDR1 is LNHNV and CDR2 YYDKDF (reference sequence). Between the trimmed V and J ends, which lost 0 bases and 14 bases, there was a span of 20 bases. The CDR3 bases are TGTGCCACCAGCAGAGATCTGGGACTGGGGGTCGAGAAGTTCTTC. Translation gives CATSRDLGLGVEKFF.

The chain has TRBV2 and TRBJ1-5; D remains ambiguous. The germline V gene has CDR1 SNHLY and CDR2 FYNNEI. This CDR3 has 15 residues. V was cut by 3 bases and J by 6 bases, with 15 bases left in between. The CDR3 loop is CASSDSSARRQPQHF. The CDR3, as DNA: TGTGCCAGCAGTGACAGCTCCGCGCGGCGTCAGCCCCAGCATTTT.

V gene TRBV5-8 combines with J gene TRBJ2-6; D ambiguous. The germline V gene has CDR1 SGHTS and CDR2 YDEGEE. Trimming removed 3 bases from V and 4 bases from J, with 14 bases in between. The CDR3 contains 16 residues. CDR3 in amino acids: CASSSPARSGANVLTF. The CDR3 nucleotides read TGTGCCAGCAGCTCCCCGGCCAGGTCAGGGGCCAACGTCCTGACTTTC. Together with reference TRBV5-8 and TRBJ2-6, the CDR3 gives the full variable domain: EAGVTQSPTHLIKTRGQQATLRCSPISGHTSVYWYQQALGLGLQFLLWYDEGEERNRGNFPPRFSGRQFPNYSSELNVNALELEDSALYLCASSSPARSGANVLTFGAGSRLTVL.

With regard to this clone: Other DNA sequences in this sample translate to the same CDR3. V and J are TRBV7-2 and TRBJ2-7; D not certain. CDR3 length: 11 amino acids. The germline V gene has CDR1 SGHTA and CDR2 FQGNSA. V was pared by 5 bases and J by 1 base, with 3 bases between. The CDR3 spells CASSPSYEQYF. The DNA of the CDR3 is TGTGCCAGCAGCCCGTCCTACGAGCAGTACTTC.